The 3 T cell receptor beta chains below come from one sample, sequenced in a study of Ad26.COV2.S vaccination and SARS-CoV-2 variants. This sample's treatment: about 20 received Ad26.COV2.S at low or high dose, single or two shots; about 5 received placebo; per-sample allocation not given. Day 63 after the first vaccine or placebo injection was the time point for sampling. Data came from immunoSEQ multiplex PCR; TCRdb stores just in-frame clones and leaves some out. The data hold 300,000 to 350,000 clones, with roughly 90% observed a single time. Sequencing was performed on peripheral blood, taken in a trial of Ad26.COV2.S vaccine versus placebo. Source of these receptors: a person aged 18-60 years who received the Ad26.COV2.S COVID-19 vaccine or a placebo.

The chain employs TRBV9 and TRBJ1-2; 8 bases agree with TRBD1. The CDR3 is 18 amino acids. CDR1 is SGDLS, CDR2 YYNGEE, per germline. The ends lost 0 bases at V and 0 bases at J; junction bases unmatched: 10. CDR3 DNA sequence: TGTGCCAGCAGCGTAGTGTCGGGACAGGAAACATCTAACTATGGCTACACCTTC. Translated, it gives CASSVVSGQETSNYGYTF.

V gene TRBV6-5 combines with J gene TRBJ1-2; D may be TRBD1 (6 bases). Germline assignment: CDR1 MNHEY and CDR2 SVGAGI. The ends were cut back, 0 bases at V and 1 base at J, with 12 bases in the middle. CDR3 length: 16 residues. In DNA form, the CDR3 reads TGTGCCAGCAGTTACTCGTCGGGGGGCGATAACTATGGCTACACCTTC. This gives the protein CASSYSSGGDNYGYTF.

V is TRBV5-1 and J is TRBJ1-5, with a tentative D call TRBD1 (6 bases). CDR1 SGHRS and CDR2 YFSETQ come from the germline V gene. The CDR3 spans 14 residues. Deletions cut 3 bases from V and 4 bases from J, with 11 bases between. The CDR3 here is CASSSQGGNQPQHF. The CDR3 nucleotides read TGCGCCAGCAGCTCACAGGGTGGGAATCAGCCCCAGCATTTT.